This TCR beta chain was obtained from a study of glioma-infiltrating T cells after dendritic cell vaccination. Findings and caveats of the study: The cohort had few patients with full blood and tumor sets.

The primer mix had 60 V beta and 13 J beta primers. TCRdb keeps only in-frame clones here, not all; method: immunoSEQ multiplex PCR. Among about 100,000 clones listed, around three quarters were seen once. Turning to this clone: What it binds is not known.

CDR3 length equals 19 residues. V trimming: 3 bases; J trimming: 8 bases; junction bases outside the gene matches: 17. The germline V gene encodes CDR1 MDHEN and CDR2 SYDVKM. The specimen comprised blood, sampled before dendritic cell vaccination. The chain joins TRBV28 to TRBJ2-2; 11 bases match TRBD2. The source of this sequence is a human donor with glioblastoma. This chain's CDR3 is CASSFGDFTWVAGGGELFF. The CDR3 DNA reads TGTGCCAGCAGTTTTGGGGATTTTACATGGGTAGCGGGAGGGGGGGAGCTGTTTTTT.